This TCR beta chain stems from a study of neurological immune-mediated disorders. Study-level background: Within the group of 34 multiple sclerosis patients, some 30 were relapsing-remitting, while 3 were secondary progressive.

This clonotype was seen many times. V lost 3 bases to trimming and J lost 5 bases; unmatched junction nucleotides: 5. Germline V gene data show CDR1 as KGHSH and CDR2 as LQKENI. This CDR3 region has 14 residues. The cDNA was synthesized by 5'RACE incorporating 10-nucleotide random UMIs. TCRdb independently ran MiXCR on the 5' RACE reads; one entry per CDR3 protein. The repertoire has 45,000 to 55,000 distinct CDR3 sequences, 3% to 4% of them found once; the top ten carry roughly 7.1%. Sequencing was done on a sample of PBMCs. The source of this sequence is a man in his fifties or sixties with multiple sclerosis. The rearrangement joins TRBV18 to TRBJ2-3; 7 bases are a match to TRBD1. The CDR3 sequence is CASSPRGSGDTQYF. The CDR3 coding sequence is TGTGCCAGCTCACCCAGGGGGTCTGGAGATACGCAGTATTTT.